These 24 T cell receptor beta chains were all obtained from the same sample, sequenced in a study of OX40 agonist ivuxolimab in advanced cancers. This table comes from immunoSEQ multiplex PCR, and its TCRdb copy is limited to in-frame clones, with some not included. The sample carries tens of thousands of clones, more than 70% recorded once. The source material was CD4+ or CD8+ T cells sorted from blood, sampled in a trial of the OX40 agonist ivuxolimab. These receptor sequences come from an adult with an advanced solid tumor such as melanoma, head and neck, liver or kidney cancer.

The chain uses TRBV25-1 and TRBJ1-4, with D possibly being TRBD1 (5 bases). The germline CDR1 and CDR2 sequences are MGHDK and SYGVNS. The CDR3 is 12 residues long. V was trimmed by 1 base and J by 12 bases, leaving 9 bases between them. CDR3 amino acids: CASSEWGLELFF. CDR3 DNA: TGTGCCAGCAGTGAATGGGGGTTGGAACTGTTTTTT.

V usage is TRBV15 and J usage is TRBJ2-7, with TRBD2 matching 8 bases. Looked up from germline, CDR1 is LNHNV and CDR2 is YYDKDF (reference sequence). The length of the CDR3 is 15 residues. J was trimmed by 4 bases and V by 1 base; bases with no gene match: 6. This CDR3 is CATSRGTGGRYEQYF. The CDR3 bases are TGTGCCACCAGCAGAGGAACGGGGGGGCGATACGAGCAGTACTTC.

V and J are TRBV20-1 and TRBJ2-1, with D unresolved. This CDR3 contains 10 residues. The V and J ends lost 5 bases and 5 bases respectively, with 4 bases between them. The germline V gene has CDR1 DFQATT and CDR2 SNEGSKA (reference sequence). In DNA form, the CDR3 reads TGCAGTGCTCAAGACAATGAGCAGTTCTTC. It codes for CSAQDNEQFF.

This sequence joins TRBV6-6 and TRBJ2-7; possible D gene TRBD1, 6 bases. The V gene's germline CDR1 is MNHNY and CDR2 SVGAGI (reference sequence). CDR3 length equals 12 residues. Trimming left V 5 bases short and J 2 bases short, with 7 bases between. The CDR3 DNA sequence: TGTGCCAGCAGTAGGGACACCTACGAGCAGTACTTC. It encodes CASSRDTYEQYF.

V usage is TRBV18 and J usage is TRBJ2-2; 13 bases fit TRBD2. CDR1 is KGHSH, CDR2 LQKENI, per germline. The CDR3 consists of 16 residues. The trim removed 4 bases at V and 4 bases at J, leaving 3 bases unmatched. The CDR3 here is CASSRTSGSATGELFF. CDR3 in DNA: TGTGCCAGCTCACGGACTAGCGGGAGTGCCACCGGGGAGCTGTTTTTT.

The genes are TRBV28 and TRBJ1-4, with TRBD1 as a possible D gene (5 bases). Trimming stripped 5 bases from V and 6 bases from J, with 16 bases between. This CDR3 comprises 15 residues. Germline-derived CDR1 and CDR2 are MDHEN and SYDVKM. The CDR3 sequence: CASSAGDQGDEKLFF. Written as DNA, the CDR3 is TGTGCCAGCAGTGCTGGGGACCAAGGGGATGAAAAACTGTTTTTT.

CDR3 coding DNA: TGTGCCAGCAGTTATGGGGGGAATGAGCAGTTCTTC. This codes for CASSYGGNEQFF. The chain links TRBV6-7 to TRBJ2-1, with D maybe TRBD2 (6 bases). TRBV6-7 is an open reading frame, and its role is uncertain. This CDR3 region has 12 residues. Trimming took 3 bases from V and 7 from J, leaving 7 bases between them.

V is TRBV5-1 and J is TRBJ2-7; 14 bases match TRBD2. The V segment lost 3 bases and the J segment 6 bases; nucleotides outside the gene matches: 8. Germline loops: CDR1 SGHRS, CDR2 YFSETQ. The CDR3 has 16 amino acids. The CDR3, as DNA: TGCGCCAGCAGCTCGGGACTAGCGGGAGTTTTGGGCGAGCAGTACTTC. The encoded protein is CASSSGLAGVLGEQYF.

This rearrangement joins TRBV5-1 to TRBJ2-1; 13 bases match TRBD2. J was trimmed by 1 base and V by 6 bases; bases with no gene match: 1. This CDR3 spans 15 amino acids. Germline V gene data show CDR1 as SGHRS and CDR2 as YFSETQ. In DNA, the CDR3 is TGCGCCAGCAAGACTAGCGGGGGGTCCTACAATGAGCAGTTCTTC. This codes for CASKTSGGSYNEQFF.

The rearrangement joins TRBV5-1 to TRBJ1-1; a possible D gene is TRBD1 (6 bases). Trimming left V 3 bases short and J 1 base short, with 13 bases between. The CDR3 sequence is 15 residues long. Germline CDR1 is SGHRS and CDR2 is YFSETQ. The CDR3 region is CASSWSDRKNTEAFF. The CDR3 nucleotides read TGCGCCAGCAGCTGGTCGGACAGAAAGAACACTGAAGCTTTCTTT.

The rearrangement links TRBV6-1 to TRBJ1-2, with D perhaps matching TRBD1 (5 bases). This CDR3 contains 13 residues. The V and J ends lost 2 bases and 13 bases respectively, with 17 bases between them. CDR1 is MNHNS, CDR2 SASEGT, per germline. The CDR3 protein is CASSEIPSGLSTF. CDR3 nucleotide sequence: TGTGCCAGCAGTGAAATTCCTTCGGGGCTCTCCACCTTC.

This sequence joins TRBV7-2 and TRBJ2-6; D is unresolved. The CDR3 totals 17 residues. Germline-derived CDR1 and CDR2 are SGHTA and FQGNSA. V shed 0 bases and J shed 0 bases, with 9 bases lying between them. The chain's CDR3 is CASSLASWVSGANVLTF. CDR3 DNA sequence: TGTGCCAGCAGCTTAGCCAGTTGGGTCTCTGGGGCCAACGTCCTGACTTTC.

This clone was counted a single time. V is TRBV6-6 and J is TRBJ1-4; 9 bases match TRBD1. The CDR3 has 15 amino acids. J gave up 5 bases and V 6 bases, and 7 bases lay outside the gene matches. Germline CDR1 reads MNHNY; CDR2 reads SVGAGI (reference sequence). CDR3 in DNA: TGTGCCAGCAGCCTCTCTGGGACAGGGAATGAAAAACTGTTTTTT. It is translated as CASSLSGTGNEKLFF.

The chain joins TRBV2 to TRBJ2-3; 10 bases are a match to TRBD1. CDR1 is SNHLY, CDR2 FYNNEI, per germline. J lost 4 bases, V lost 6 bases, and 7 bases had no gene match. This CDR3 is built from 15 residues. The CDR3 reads CASRTGGGVSDTQYF. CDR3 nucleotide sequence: TGTGCCAGCAGGACAGGGGGCGGTGTATCAGATACGCAGTATTTT.

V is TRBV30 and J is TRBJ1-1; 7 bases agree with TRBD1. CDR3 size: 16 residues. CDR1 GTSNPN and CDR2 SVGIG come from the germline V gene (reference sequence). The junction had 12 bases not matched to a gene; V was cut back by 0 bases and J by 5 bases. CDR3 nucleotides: TGTGCCTGGAGTGTACGTCAAACAGGGGTTTATACTGAAGCTTTCTTT. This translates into CAWSVRQTGVYTEAFF.

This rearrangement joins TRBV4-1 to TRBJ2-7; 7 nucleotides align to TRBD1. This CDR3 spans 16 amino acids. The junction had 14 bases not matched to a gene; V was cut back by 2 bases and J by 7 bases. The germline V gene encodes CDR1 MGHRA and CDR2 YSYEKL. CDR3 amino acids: CASSQQTGQKREEQYF. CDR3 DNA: TGCGCCAGCAGCCAACAAACGGGACAGAAAAGGGAGGAGCAGTACTTC.

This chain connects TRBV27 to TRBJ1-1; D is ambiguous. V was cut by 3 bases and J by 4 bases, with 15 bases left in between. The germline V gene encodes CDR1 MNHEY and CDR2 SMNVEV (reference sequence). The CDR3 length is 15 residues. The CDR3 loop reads CASSFSSGGGTEAFF. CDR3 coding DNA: TGTGCCAGCAGTTTCTCGTCCGGAGGAGGCACTGAAGCTTTCTTT.

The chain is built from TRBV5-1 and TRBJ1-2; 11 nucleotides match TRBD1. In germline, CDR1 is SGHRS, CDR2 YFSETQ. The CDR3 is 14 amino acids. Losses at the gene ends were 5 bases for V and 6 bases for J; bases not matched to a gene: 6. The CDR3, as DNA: TGCGCCAGCAGAGGATGGGGACAGGGGGATGGCTACACCTTC. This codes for CASRGWGQGDGYTF.

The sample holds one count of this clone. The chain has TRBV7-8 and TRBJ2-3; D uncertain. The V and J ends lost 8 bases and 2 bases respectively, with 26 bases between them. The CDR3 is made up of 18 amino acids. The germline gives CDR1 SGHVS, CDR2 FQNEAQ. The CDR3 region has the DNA TGTGCCAGCTCCCCTGCGGTACCTCTAGGGCGACCCACAGATACGCAGTATTTT. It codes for CASSPAVPLGRPTDTQYF.

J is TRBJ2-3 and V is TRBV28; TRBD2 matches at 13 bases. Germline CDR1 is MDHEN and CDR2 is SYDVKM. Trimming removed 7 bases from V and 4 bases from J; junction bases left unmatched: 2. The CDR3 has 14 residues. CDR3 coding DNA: TGTGCCAGCAAGGGACTAGCGGGACCAGATACGCAGTATTTT. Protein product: CASKGLAGPDTQYF.

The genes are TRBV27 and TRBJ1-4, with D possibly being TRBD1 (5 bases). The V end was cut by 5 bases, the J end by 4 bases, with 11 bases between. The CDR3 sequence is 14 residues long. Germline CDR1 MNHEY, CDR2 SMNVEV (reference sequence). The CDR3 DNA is TGTGCCAGCAGTGGAGGGGCCAATAATGAAAAACTGTTTTTT. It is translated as CASSGGANNEKLFF.

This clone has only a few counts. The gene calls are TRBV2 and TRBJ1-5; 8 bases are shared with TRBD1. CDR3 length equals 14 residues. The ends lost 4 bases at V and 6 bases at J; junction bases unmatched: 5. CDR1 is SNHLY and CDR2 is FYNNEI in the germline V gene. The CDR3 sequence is CASSVDRGGQPQHF. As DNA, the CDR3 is TGTGCCAGCAGTGTCGACAGGGGCGGTCAGCCCCAGCATTTT.

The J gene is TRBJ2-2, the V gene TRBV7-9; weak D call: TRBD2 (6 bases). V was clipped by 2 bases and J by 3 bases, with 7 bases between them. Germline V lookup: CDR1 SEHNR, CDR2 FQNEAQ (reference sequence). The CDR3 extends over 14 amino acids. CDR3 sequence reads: CASSLRDYTGELFF. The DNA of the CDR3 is TGTGCCAGCAGCTTACGGGACTACACCGGGGAGCTGTTTTTT.

The CDR3 reads CASGLTGGRETQYF. CDR3 sequence (DNA): TGTGCCAGCGGCCTTACAGGGGGCCGAGAGACCCAGTACTTC. V usage is TRBV11-2 and J usage is TRBJ2-5, with 9 bases identical to TRBD1. The germline CDR1 and CDR2 sequences are SGHAT and FQNNGV. The CDR3 spans 14 residues. V shed 8 bases and J 4 bases; nucleotides not matched to a gene: 8.